This is a list of T cell receptor beta chains from one sample in a study of blood T cell repertoires in COVID-19. Method: immunoSEQ multiplex PCR; TCRdb's copy keeps in-frame clones and lacks some. This table holds some 180,000 clones, approximately 82% found once. The sequenced sample was peripheral blood. These receptors all stem from a woman in her seventies who had recovered from COVID-19. Each CDR3 is given with its conserved first and last residue. Fields, in order: V gene, D gene, clone size, J gene, CDR3 protein, CDR3 DNA. A D gene is named only where the DNA matches it firmly. Size is stated for part of the rows, as once, few or many counts, or as a class when the clone is expanded.

>TRBV27|.|.|TRBJ1-2
CASSLRENYGYTF
TGTGCCAGCAGTTTACGGGAGAACTATGGCTACACCTTC
>TRBV7-7|TRBD2|.|TRBJ2-3
CASSPRAGGGTDTQYF
TGTGCTAGCAGCCCCCGAGCGGGGGGTGGCACAGATACGCAGTATTTT
>TRBV5-8|TRBD1|.|TRBJ2-7
CASSLDGTGGGRDEQYF
TGTGCCAGCAGCTTGGACGGGACAGGGGGCGGTCGGGACGAGCAGTACTTC
>TRBV10-3|.|.|TRBJ2-1
CAISEPRQAEQFF
TGTGCCATCAGTGAGCCGAGACAGGCCGAGCAGTTCTTC
>TRBV6-5|.|.|TRBJ2-5
CASSRARQFQETQYF
TGTGCCAGCAGCCGAGCCCGACAGTTTCAAGAGACCCAGTACTTC
>TRBV29-1|TRBD1|.|TRBJ2-7
CSVPAGQGYEQYF
TGCAGCGTCCCCGCGGGACAGGGCTACGAGCAGTACTTC
>TRBV6-4|.|few|TRBJ2-3
CASSLGGADGDTQYF
TGTGCCAGCAGCCTGGGGGGGGCTGACGGAGATACGCAGTATTTT
>TRBV6-1|TRBD1|.|TRBJ1-2
CASSEAWGQTYGYTF
TGTGCCAGCAGTGAAGCATGGGGACAGACCTATGGCTACACCTTC
>TRBV28|TRBD2|.|TRBJ2-5
CASSPTRTSGEQETQYF
TGTGCCAGCAGTCCCACCCGGACTAGCGGGGAACAAGAGACCCAGTACTTC
>TRBV5-1|TRBD2|.|TRBJ2-3
CASSLGLAGSTDTQYF
TGCGCCAGCAGCTTGGGTCTAGCGGGGAGCACAGATACGCAGTATTTT
>TRBV7-9|.|.|TRBJ1-2
CASSLAPVSAYGYTF
TGTGCCAGCAGCTTAGCCCCGGTTTCCGCCTATGGCTACACCTTC
>TRBV28|TRBD1|.|TRBJ2-3
CASRLGQGGTDTQYF
TGTGCCAGCAGACTTGGACAGGGTGGCACAGATACGCAGTATTTT
>TRBV4-1|.|.|TRBJ2-4
CASSQERAGPGVRLAKNIQYF
TGCGCCAGCAGCCAAGAACGGGCGGGGCCCGGGGTCCGTCTCGCCAAAAACATTCAGTACTTC
>TRBV10-3|.|.|TRBJ1-5
CAISESTPGRQPQHF
TGTGCCATCAGTGAGTCTACACCTGGGCGACAGCCCCAGCATTTT
>TRBV19|TRBD2|.|TRBJ2-2
CASSKTSGSSGELFF
TGTGCCAGTAGTAAGACTAGCGGGAGTTCCGGGGAGCTGTTTTTT
>TRBV19|.|.|TRBJ2-7
CASREGPMGEQYF
TGTGCCAGTAGGGAGGGTCCCATGGGTGAGCAGTACTTC
>TRBV2|.|few|TRBJ1-5
CASKGRGNNQPQHF
TGTGCCAGCAAGGGCAGGGGCAACAATCAGCCCCAGCATTTT
>TRBV28|.|.|TRBJ2-3
CASIRGLGGWDTQYF
TGTGCCAGCATCCGGGGACTAGGGGGCTGGGATACGCAGTATTTT
>TRBV28|.|.|TRBJ2-2
CASRDWGEGAGELFF
TGTGCCAGCAGGGACTGGGGGGAAGGAGCCGGGGAGCTGTTTTTT
>TRBV9|TRBD2|.|TRBJ2-3
CASSALAGPADTQYF
TGTGCCAGCAGCGCGCTAGCGGGGCCGGCGGATACGCAGTATTTT
>TRBV29-1|TRBD1|.|TRBJ1-5
CSVSGQGDQPQHF
TGCAGCGTCTCGGGACAGGGCGATCAGCCCCAGCATTTT
>TRBV19|.|.|TRBJ2-7
CASSRGGLLEQYF
TGTGCCAGTAGTAGAGGAGGTCTCCTAGAGCAGTACTTC
>TRBV5-1|.|.|TRBJ2-3
CASSPQPGRNTDTQYF
TGCGCCAGCAGCCCGCAGCCAGGGCGGAACACAGATACGCAGTATTTT
>TRBV5-1|TRBD1|.|TRBJ1-6
CASSPWPGQLNSPLHF
TGCGCCAGCAGCCCTTGGCCGGGACAGCTAAATTCACCCCTCCACTTT
>TRBV30|.|.|TRBJ1-3
CAWKPPGDSGNTIYF
TGTGCCTGGAAACCCCCAGGGGATTCTGGAAACACCATATATTTT
>TRBV28|.|.|TRBJ1-5
CASSAHRGNQPQHF
TGTGCCAGCAGCGCCCACAGGGGCAATCAGCCCCAGCATTTT
>TRBV5-6|.|.|TRBJ2-1
CASSLNWGPGPKFF
TGTGCCAGCAGCTTGAATTGGGGGCCGGGACCCAAGTTCTTC